The clone carrying this TCR beta chain was counted a single time. This sample is drawn from a study of blood T cell repertoires in COVID-19. Study context: Samples came from the United States, Italy and Spain, spanning acute and convalescent COVID-19. PBMCs, B-cell-depleted T cells, or T cells were the source of the cDNA or gDNA that made up the material.

The CDR3 is 14 residues long. The germline CDR1 and CDR2 sequences are MGHDK and SYGVNS. The V and J ends lost 2 bases and 2 bases respectively, with 9 bases between them. Original analysis: Reference gene primer amplification gave nucleated cell count estimates. Clones were sequenced by immunoSEQ multiplex PCR, and TCRdb holds only the in-frame ones, with some missing. The D gene and trimming were derived from the DNA, and the V and J assignments and clone size from that table. The sample has roughly 200,000 clones; about four fifths are singletons. The sequence was obtained from a woman aged 35 to 49 with COVID-19, enrolled during active disease. The chain has TRBV25-1 and TRBJ1-2; D is unclear. Sequenced: peripheral blood. CDR3 protein: CASSEVNTNYGYTF. CDR3 nucleotide sequence: TGTGCCAGCAGTGAAGTAAACACGAACTATGGCTACACCTTC.